This TCR beta chain is drawn from a study of PD-1 blockade in classical Hodgkin lymphoma. Some clones are missing from TCRdb's copy, which holds only in-frame ones; the method was immunoSEQ multiplex PCR. The data contain over 9,500 clones, roughly four fifths of them seen just once; the ten biggest clones take up 45%. Germline assignment: CDR1 MNHEY and CDR2 SVGAGI. Trimming left V 5 bases short and J 8 bases short, with 6 bases between. CDR3 length equals 11 residues. Regarding time point: cycle 4 day 1 (C4D1), after 5 to 7 weeks of nivolumab. Each and every patient relapsed after autologous stem cell transplantation, and patients got differing brentuximab vedotin exposure.

Sequencing used peripheral blood mononuclear cells (PBMCs), obtained before the fourth cycle of nivolumab. The V gene is TRBV6-5, the J gene TRBJ1-4; D not certain. The source of this sequence is a human donor with classical Hodgkin lymphoma. This CDR3 is CASSQGEKLFF. The CDR3 coding sequence is TGTGCCAGCAGTCAAGGAGAAAAACTGTTTTTT.